The 7 T cell receptor beta chains presented below share a single source sample, sequenced in a study of T cell repertoires in cytomegalovirus infection. TCRdb reprocessed the reads with MiXCR, giving one entry per CDR3 protein. The repertoire has fewer than 550,000 distinct CDR3 sequences, roughly 30% of them found once; the top ten carry roughly 15%. Sequencing was performed on PBMCs. The receptors come from a human donor in good health (CMV status not recorded). Some clones in this sample may be carry-over from other donors' samples.

This clonotype occurred many times. The CDR3 protein is CASSPKGGALAGGPRNEQFF. CDR3 sequence (DNA): TGTGCCAGCAGCCCAAAGGGAGGGGCCCTAGCGGGGGGGCCCCGGAATGAGCAGTTCTTC. The rearrangement links TRBV7-6 to TRBJ2-1; 12 bases align to TRBD2. The length of the CDR3 is 20 residues. Germline V gene sequence: CDR1 SGHVS, CDR2 FNYEAQ. V lost 5 bases to trimming and J lost 7 bases; unmatched junction nucleotides: 21.

V usage is TRBV6-5 and J usage is TRBJ1-4; no definite D call. Germline V gives CDR1 MNHEY, CDR2 SVGAGI. Trimming pared 1 base from V and 2 bases from J, leaving 11 bases between. The length of the CDR3 is 16 residues. CDR3 DNA sequence: TGTGCCAGCAGTTACTTACCGAACTTCACTAATGAAAAACTGTTTTTT. Translating it yields CASSYLPNFTNEKLFF.

Remarks on this clonotype: At one end, the junction sequence differs from germline, possibly due to a read error. The J gene is TRBJ1-5, the V gene TRBV7-2, with D hard to call. The CDR3 is made up of 13 amino acids. Germline lookup yields CDR1 SGHTA and CDR2 FQGNSA. CDR3: CSSSLALSKPQPF. The CDR3 DNA sequence: TGTTCCAGCAGCTTAGCGCTAAGTAAGCCCCAGCCTTTT.

Regarding this clonotype: One base away lies a much larger clone, so this may be a sequencing read error. The chain couples TRBV7-8 to TRBJ2-7; perhaps TRBD1 as D (6 bases). Trimming pared 6 bases from V and 5 bases from J, leaving 14 bases between. There are 13 residues in the CDR3. Germline CDR1 reads SGHVS; CDR2 reads FQNEAQ. The CDR3 reads CASRAQGSHEQYF. The CDR3, as DNA: TGTGCCAGCAGAGCACAGGGATCCCACGAGCAGTACTTC.

In this sample, this clonotype turned up a few times. The chain links TRBV29-1 to TRBJ1-1; 8 bases are a match to TRBD1. Germline loops: CDR1 SQVTM, CDR2 ANQGSEA. V shed 3 bases and J 1 base; nucleotides not matched to a gene: 10. This CDR3 is built from 16 residues. This chain's CDR3 is CSVDGIQGGKNTEAFF. The CDR3 DNA follows: TGCAGCGTTGACGGGATACAGGGGGGGAAGAACACTGAAGCTTTCTTT.

This chain uses TRBV2 with TRBJ2-5; 7 bases fit TRBD2. The germline CDR1 and CDR2 sequences are SNHLY and FYNNEI. Trimming at V came to 5 bases and at J to 4 bases, leaving 10 bases not matched to a gene. CDR3 length equals 15 residues. The CDR3 nucleotides are TGTGCCAGCAGTCCAAGACTAGCTTCAGGAGAGACCCAGTACTTC. It specifies CASSPRLASGETQYF. The full variable domain, with the rest looked up from reference TRBV2 and TRBJ2-5, is EPEVTQTPSHQVTQMGQEVILRCVPISNHLYFYWYRQILGQKVEFLVSFYNNEISEKSEIFDDQFSVERPDGSNFTLKIRSTKLEDSAMYFCASSPRLASGETQYFGPGTRLLVL.

The chain employs TRBV28 and TRBJ1-6; weak D call: TRBD1 (6 bases). V was clipped by 8 bases and J by 9 bases, with 14 bases between them. This CDR3 spans 13 amino acids. In germline, CDR1 is MDHEN, CDR2 SYDVKM. CDR3 nucleotide sequence: TGTGCCAGCCGAGGGGGGTTTACTTCACCCCTCCACTTT. It is translated as CASRGGFTSPLHF.